Below, one T cell receptor (beta chain) is given with its context. After re-calling the 5' RACE reads, TCRdb lists one entry per CDR3 protein, DNA absent. Its table lists approximately 440,000 distinct CDR3 sequences. The data were taken from a study of T cells expressing NK-cell markers. Across the study: The TCR beta repertoires were obtained from sorted CD3+CD56+NKG2C+, CD3+CD56+NKG2C- and CD3+CD56-NKG2C+ T cells.

The origin of this receptor is a woman between 45 and 65 years old in good health. Material for sequencing was blood T cells: a sorted CD56 or NKG2C T cell subset, CD4+ or CD8+ T cells, or bulk PBMC T cells (not recorded which).

The CDR3 reads CASSLRVVVSYNEQFF. The gene calls are TRBV12-3 or TRBV12-4 and TRBJ2-1. The CDR3 is 16 amino acids.